The clone carrying this T cell receptor (beta chain) was picked up many times. The data originate from a study of human T cells and chemical hapten exposure. The trim removed 3 bases at V and 6 bases at J, leaving 8 bases unmatched. Germline-derived CDR1 and CDR2 are SGHRS and YFSETQ. This CDR3 spans 16 amino acids. Unfractionated whole blood yielded total RNA. TCRdb independently ran MiXCR on the 5' RACE reads; one entry per CDR3 protein. The sample holds approximately 81,000 distinct CDR3 sequences, approximately 7.7% seen once. This receptor was taken from a male donor in good health. The J gene is TRBJ2-2, the V gene TRBV5-1, with TRBD1 matching 10 bases. The CDR3 sequence is CASSSFDRGRAGELFF. Written as DNA, the CDR3 is TGCGCCAGCAGCTCCTTCGACAGGGGGCGCGCCGGGGAGCTGTTTTTT.